This TCR beta chain appears in the sequencing data of a study of T-cell memory formation after mild COVID-19 (dated by TCRdb to about 2021). Background on the whole study: TCR sequence clusters from the two donors were largely donor specific. The cohort was made up of two young adult volunteers, one female and one male, who were previously healthy. In a couple of donors, T-cell clones that expanded and contracted after mild COVID-19 were tracked by sequencing TCRalpha and TCRbeta repertoires over time.

Comment on this clonotype: The antigen this receptor binds is unknown. One base away there is no much larger clone; base qualities are not given.

The germline V gene (reference sequence) supplies CDR1 LNHNV and CDR2 YYDKDF. Taken from cysteine to phenylalanine, the CDR3 has 16 residues. Here the CDR3 DNA is all that survives: 48 bases in frame from base 1. The trim is 1 base for V and 0 bases for J, with a gap of 10 bases between the germline ends. Sequenced using an Illumina NovaSeq 6000. TCRalpha and TCRbeta cDNA libraries were built by 5'RACE with constant-segment primers, adding sample barcodes and unique molecular identifiers. Trizol reagent was used to extract RNA from every sample. Libraries were amplified in two PCR steps, with a second sample barcode and Illumina TruSeq adapters added in the second step. Sequencing of the libraries was done on an Illumina NovaSeq, producing 2 x 150 bp paired-end reads. Per the authors' processing: The reads were demultiplexed and collapsed into UMI-guided consensus sequences using migec v1.2.7. Using mixcr v2.1.11, UMI consensuses were aligned to TRA and TRB V and J templates and then assembled into clonotypes. Expanded or contracted clonotypes were those called significant by both edgeR and NoisET, with noise models trained on biological replicates. For edgeR calls, a false discovery rate-adjusted p below 0.01 and a log2 fold-change threshold of 1 were applied. As an exploratory analysis of dynamics, max-normalized trajectories of the 1000 most abundant clonotypes were examined with PCA combined with hierarchical clustering. Separately sequenced CD4+ and CD8+ repertoires were used to assign the CD4 or CD8 phenotype of responding clones. TCRdb ran its own pipeline on the public reads, namely fastp trimming at Q25 and MiXCR clone calling, and kept in-frame beta chains. Under each unique CDR3 protein, matching rows form one entry showing the most common genes and DNA. It is TCRdb's table, rather than the study itself, that gives the V and J calls and clone size. This sample comprises hundreds of thousands of distinct CDR3 sequences, roughly 15% of them detected only once. Of the sample, about 22% falls within the top ten clones.

Ficoll-Paque density gradient centrifugation was used to isolate PBMCs. What the work shows at the level of the full study, not this receptor alone: SARS-CoV-2 specificity was not confirmed for the second-wave clones peaking on day 37. Contracting CD4+ clones were found mainly in CM and EM memory subsets, while CD8+ clones were enriched in EMRA. Some responding clones were detected in pre-infection memory, suggesting pre-existing cross-reactive memory T cells joined the SARS-CoV-2 response. From day 15 to 85, contracting clones showed balanced CD4/CD8 phenotypes, whereas a second wave of clones that expanded from day 15 to 37 leaned towards CD4+. Only a couple of mild cases were covered by the study, and larger cohorts that include severe cases with pre-infection samples were considered necessary.

The clonotype was recovered from a man younger than 30 who had mild COVID-19 (a few samples of this study predate the infection). The sample titles of this study are shuffled in the database, so cell type and time point are left out; the donor was told from shared clones. The chain was built from TRBV15 and TRBJ1-3, with no D gene named confidently. Sequenced material: PBMCs or a T cell subset sorted from them (not recorded which). The CDR3 corresponds to CATSRVSEYSGNTIYF. The DNA reads TGTGCCACCAGCAGAGTCTCCGAGTACTCTGGAAACACCATATATTTT.